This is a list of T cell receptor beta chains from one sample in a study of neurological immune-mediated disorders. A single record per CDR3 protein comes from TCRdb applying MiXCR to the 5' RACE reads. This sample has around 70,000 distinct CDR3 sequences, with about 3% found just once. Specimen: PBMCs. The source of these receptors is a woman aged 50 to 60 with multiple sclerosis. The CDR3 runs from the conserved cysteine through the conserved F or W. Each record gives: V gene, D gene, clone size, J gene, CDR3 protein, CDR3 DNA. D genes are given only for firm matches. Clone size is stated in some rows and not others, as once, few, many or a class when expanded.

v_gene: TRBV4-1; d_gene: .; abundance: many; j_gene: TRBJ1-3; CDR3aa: CASSQDVRGSYGNTIYF; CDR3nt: TGCGCCAGCAGCCAAGATGTCCGGGGTTCTTACGGAAACACCATATATTTT
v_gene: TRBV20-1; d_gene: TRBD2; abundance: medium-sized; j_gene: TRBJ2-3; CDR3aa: CSAISGTSGTSDTQYF; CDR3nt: TGCAGTGCCATATCCGGGACTAGCGGGACATCAGATACGCAGTATTTT
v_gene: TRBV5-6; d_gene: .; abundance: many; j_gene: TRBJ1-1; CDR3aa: CASSLVGLMNTEAFF; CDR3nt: TGTGCCAGCAGCTTGGTAGGCCTCATGAACACTGAAGCTTTCTTT
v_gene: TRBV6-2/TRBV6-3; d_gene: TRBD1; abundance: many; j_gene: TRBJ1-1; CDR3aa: CASYPTGDPWDTEAFF; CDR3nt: TGTGCCAGCTACCCTACAGGGGACCCCTGGGACACTGAAGCTTTCTTT
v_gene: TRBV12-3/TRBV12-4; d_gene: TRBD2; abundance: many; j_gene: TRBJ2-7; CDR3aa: CASRWGGSSYEQYF; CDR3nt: TGTGCCAGCAGGTGGGGGGGGAGCTCCTACGAGCAGTACTTC
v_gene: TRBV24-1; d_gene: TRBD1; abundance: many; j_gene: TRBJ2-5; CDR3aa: CATSDPGTGPYYF; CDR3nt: TGTGCCACCAGTGATCCCGGGACAGGGCCCTATTACTTC
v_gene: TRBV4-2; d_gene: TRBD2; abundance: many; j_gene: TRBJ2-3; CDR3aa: CASSPRTTGGTDTQYF; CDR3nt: TGTGCCAGCAGCCCAAGAACTACGGGAGGTACAGATACGCAGTATTTT
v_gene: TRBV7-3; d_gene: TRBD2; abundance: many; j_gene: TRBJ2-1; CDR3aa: CASSGSGTYNEQFF; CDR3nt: TGTGCCAGCAGCGGGAGCGGGACTTACAATGAGCAGTTCTTC
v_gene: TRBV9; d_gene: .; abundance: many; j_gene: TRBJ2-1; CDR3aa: CASSVTGGWYEQFF; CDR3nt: TGTGCCAGCAGCGTAACTGGAGGATGGTATGAGCAGTTCTTC
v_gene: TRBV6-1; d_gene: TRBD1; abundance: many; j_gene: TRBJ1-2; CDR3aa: CASRPSGGGYTF; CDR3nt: TGTGCCAGCAGACCGTCAGGGGGAGGCTACACCTTC
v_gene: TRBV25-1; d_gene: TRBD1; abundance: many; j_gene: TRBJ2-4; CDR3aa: CASSEGPGTGDRTYF; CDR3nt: TGTGCCAGCAGTGAAGGCCCCGGGACAGGGGATAGGACGTACTTC
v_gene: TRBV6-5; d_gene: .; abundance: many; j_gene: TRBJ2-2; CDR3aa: CASSYSWGFAGELFF; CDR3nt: TGTGCCAGCAGTTATTCTTGGGGTTTTGCCGGGGAGCTGTTTTTT
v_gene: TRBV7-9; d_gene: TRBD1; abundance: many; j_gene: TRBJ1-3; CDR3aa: CASRTGTEGNTIYF; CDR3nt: TGTGCCAGCAGAACCGGGACAGAAGGAAACACCATATATTTT
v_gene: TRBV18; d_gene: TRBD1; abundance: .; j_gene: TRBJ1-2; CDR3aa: CASSPPGGGQHYGYTF; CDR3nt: TGTGCCAGCTCACCACCAGGAGGGGGCCAGCACTATGGCTACACCTTC
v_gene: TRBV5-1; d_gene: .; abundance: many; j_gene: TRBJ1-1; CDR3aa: CASSLASRNTEAFF; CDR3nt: TGCGCCAGCAGCTTGGCCTCTCGGAACACTGAAGCTTTCTTT
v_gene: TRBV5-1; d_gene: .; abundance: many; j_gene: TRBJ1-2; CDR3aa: CASSSGLRIGYTF; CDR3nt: TGCGCCAGCAGCTCGGGTCTCCGTATAGGCTACACCTTC
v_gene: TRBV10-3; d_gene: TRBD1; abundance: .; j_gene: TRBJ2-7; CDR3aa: CAITPTGGFTYEQYF; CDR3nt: TGTGCCATCACTCCGACAGGGGGTTTCACCTACGAGCAGTACTTC
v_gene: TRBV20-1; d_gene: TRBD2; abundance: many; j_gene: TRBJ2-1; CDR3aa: CSAGGLAGGQGNEQFF; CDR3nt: TGCAGTGCTGGAGGACTAGCGGGAGGGCAAGGTAATGAGCAGTTCTTC
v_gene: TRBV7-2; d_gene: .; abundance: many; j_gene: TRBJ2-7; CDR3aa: CASRSLGSYEQYF; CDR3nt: TGTGCCAGCAGGTCCCTCGGCTCCTACGAGCAGTACTTC
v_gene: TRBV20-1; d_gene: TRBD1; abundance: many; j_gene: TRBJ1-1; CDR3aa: CSAPRGTVTEAFF; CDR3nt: TGCAGTGCCCCAAGGGGGACAGTCACCGAAGCTTTCTTT
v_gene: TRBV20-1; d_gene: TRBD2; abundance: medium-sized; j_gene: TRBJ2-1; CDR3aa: CSARGGRHNEQFF; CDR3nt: TGCAGTGCTAGGGGCGGGAGGCACAATGAGCAGTTCTTC
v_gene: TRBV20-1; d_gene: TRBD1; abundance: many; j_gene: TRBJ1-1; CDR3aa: CSARVTGRVNTEAFF; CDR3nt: TGCAGTGCTAGAGTGACAGGGAGGGTTAATACTGAAGCTTTCTTT
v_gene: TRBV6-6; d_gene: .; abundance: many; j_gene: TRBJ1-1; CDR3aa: CASSYPPVSEAFF; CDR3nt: TGTGCCAGCAGTTACCCCCCCGTGAGTGAAGCTTTCTTT
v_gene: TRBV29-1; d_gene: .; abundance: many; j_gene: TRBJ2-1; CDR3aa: CSVEDLVGTSYNEQFF; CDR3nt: TGCAGCGTTGAAGATCTAGTCGGGACTTCATACAATGAGCAGTTCTTC
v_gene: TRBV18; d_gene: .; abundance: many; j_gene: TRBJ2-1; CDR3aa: CASSPLPGVSYNEQFF; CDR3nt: TGTGCCAGCTCACCACTACCGGGAGTCTCCTACAATGAGCAGTTCTTC
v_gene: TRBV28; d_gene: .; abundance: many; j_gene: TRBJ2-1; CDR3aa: CASSWSGAHYNEQFF; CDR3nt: TGTGCCAGCAGTTGGTCGGGGGCCCACTACAATGAGCAGTTCTTC
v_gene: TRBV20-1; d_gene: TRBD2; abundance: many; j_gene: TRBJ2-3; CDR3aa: CSARDPSGASDTQYF; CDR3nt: TGCAGTGCTAGAGACCCTAGCGGGGCCTCAGATACGCAGTATTTT
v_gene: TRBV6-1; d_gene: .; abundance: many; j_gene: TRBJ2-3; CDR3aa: CASSTIGGEGDTQYF; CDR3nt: TGTGCCAGCAGTACTATAGGGGGGGAAGGAGATACGCAGTATTTT